The 25 T cell receptor beta chains in this list originate from one sample, sequenced in a study of cytomegalovirus exposure and HLA in healthy donors. The PCR made use of 60 Vbeta and 13 Jbeta primers. Clones were read by immunoSEQ multiplex PCR, and TCRdb kept only the in-frame ones, dropping some. The table has 130,000 or so clones, 70% to 85% seen once. The sequenced material came from PBMCs. Every receptor here comes from a woman aged 35 to 49 in good health and CMV-seronegative.

This chain connects TRBV30 to TRBJ2-3; TRBD2 might be the D (6 bases). V was clipped by 1 base and J by 1 base, with 6 bases between them. The germline V gene has CDR1 GTSNPN and CDR2 SVGIG (reference sequence). This CDR3 is built from 13 residues. In nucleotides, the CDR3 is TGTGCCTGGAGTGGCGGGGGCACAGATACGCAGTATTTT. It encodes CAWSGGGTDTQYF. The whole variable domain, remainder taken from reference TRBV30 and TRBJ2-3, is SQTIHQWPATLVQPVGSPLSLECTVEGTSNPNLYWYRQAAGRGLQLLFYSVGIGQISSEVPQNLSASRPQDRQFILSSKKLLLSDSGFYLCAWSGGGTDTQYFGPGTRLTVL.

The chain combines TRBV21-1 with TRBJ2-2; the table names TRBD1, a call not compared with the DNA. TRBV21-1 is a listed pseudogene. This CDR3 has 15 residues. The chain's CDR3 is CASSKPGQNTGELFF. Written as DNA, the CDR3 is TGTGCCAGCAGTAAACCGGGACAGAACACCGGGGAGCTGTTTTTT.

This rearrangement joins TRBV14 to TRBJ2-5; 7 bases fit TRBD1. CDR3 length: 15 residues. V lost 1 base to trimming and J lost 5 bases; unmatched junction nucleotides: 7. Germline values: CDR1 SGHDN, CDR2 FVKESK. The CDR3 bases are TGTGCCAGCAGCCAAGTGGTCAGGGGGTATGAGACCCAGTACTTC. Translation gives CASSQVVRGYETQYF.

J is TRBJ2-1 and V is TRBV6-5, with D perhaps TRBD1 (6 bases). The germline CDR1 and CDR2 sequences are MNHEY and SVGAGI. The CDR3 runs 14 residues. V lost 7 bases to trimming and J lost 4 bases, with 14 bases between them. The CDR3 is CASKQGLSYNEQFF. The CDR3 DNA sequence: TGTGCCAGCAAGCAGGGGTTGAGTTACAATGAGCAGTTCTTC.

CDR3 protein: CASSPDSRRAPLHF. The CDR3 coding sequence is TGTGCCAGCAGCCCGGACAGCCGGCGTGCACCCCTCCACTTT. The chain uses TRBV7-9 and TRBJ1-6; a possible D gene is TRBD1 (6 bases). The CDR3 is 14 amino acids. Germline CDR1 and CDR2: SEHNR and FQNEAQ (reference sequence). V lost 5 bases and J 11 bases, leaving 16 bases between the germline ends.

Only a few counts were recorded for this clone. The chain links TRBV18 to TRBJ1-3; no reliable D call. V was clipped by 3 bases and J by 1 base, with 10 bases between them. CDR1 is KGHSH, CDR2 LQKENI, per germline. The CDR3 extends over 15 amino acids. The CDR3 loop is CASSPSGSSGNTIYF. CDR3 nucleotide sequence: TGTGCCAGCTCACCGAGCGGGTCTTCTGGAAACACCATATATTTT.

The chain uses TRBV28 and TRBJ2-1; 7 bases fit TRBD1. The V segment lost 5 bases and the J segment 8 bases; nucleotides outside the gene matches: 9. Germline CDR1 reads MDHEN; CDR2 reads SYDVKM. The CDR3 has 14 amino acids. CDR3 sequence reads: CASSPLTGIDEQFF. CDR3 nucleotides: TGTGCCAGCAGTCCCCTGACAGGGATCGATGAGCAGTTCTTC.

The chain combines TRBV13 with TRBJ1-2; no clear D gene. V was clipped by 3 bases and J by 4 bases, with 21 bases between them. Germline V lookup: CDR1 PRHDT, CDR2 FYEKMQ (reference sequence). The CDR3 is 17 amino acids. The CDR3 loop is CASSFEGGEGSFYGYTF. As DNA, the CDR3 is TGTGCCAGCAGCTTTGAGGGCGGAGAGGGCAGCTTCTATGGCTACACCTTC.

For this clone: The junction departs from the called germline gene at one end, perhaps through a read error. The chain is built from TRBV7-8 and TRBJ1-1; unclear D gene. Germline CDR1 and CDR2: SGHVS and FQNEAQ. This CDR3 comprises 13 residues. DNA of the CDR3: TGTGCCAGCAGCTTAGATAGGTCGGCAGGCTCTCTCTTT. As protein: CASSLDRSAGSLF.

The CDR3 nucleotides read TGTGCCAGCAGTTTACCCGAGGGGGGGGGCACAGATACGCAGTATTTT. Amino acid sequence: CASSLPEGGGTDTQYF. The chain uses TRBV27 and TRBJ2-3; tentative D call: TRBD2 (7 bases). The CDR3 has 16 amino acids. The germline V and J ends were trimmed by 2 bases and 1 base, with 13 bases remaining between them. Per the germline V gene, CDR1 is MNHEY and CDR2 is SMNVEV (reference sequence).

The rearrangement joins TRBV14 to TRBJ2-2, with D uncertain. The germline V gene has CDR1 SGHDN and CDR2 FVKESK. This CDR3 comprises 13 residues. Trimming left V 7 bases short and J 2 bases short, with 8 bases between. CDR3 in amino acids: CASNVQNTGELFF. DNA of the CDR3: TGTGCCAGCAATGTTCAAAACACCGGGGAGCTGTTTTTT.

The V and J genes are TRBV4-3 and TRBJ2-1; 9 nucleotides line up with TRBD2. This CDR3 spans 17 amino acids. Per germline, CDR1 LGHNA and CDR2 YSLEER. The ends lost 0 bases at V and 4 bases at J; junction bases unmatched: 7. The CDR3 DNA sequence: TGCGCCAGCAGCCAAGAGACTCTAGCGGGATATTACAATGAGCAGTTCTTC. Its translation is CASSQETLAGYYNEQFF.

The chain carries TRBV5-1 and TRBJ2-5, with 11 bases lining up with TRBD1. CDR3 size: 16 residues. The junction had 12 bases not matched to a gene; V was cut back by 0 bases and J by 11 bases. Germline V CDR1 and CDR2: SGHRS, YFSETQ. The CDR3 DNA sequence: TGCGCCAGCAGCTTGGGGACAGGGGGCGCGACTGGGGAGCAGTACTTC. Translating it yields CASSLGTGGATGEQYF. The whole variable domain, filled in from reference TRBV5-1 and TRBJ2-5, reads KAGVTQTPRYLIKTRGQQVTLSCSPISGHRSVSWYQQTPGQGLQFLFEYFSETQRNKGNFPGRFSGRQFSNSRSEMNVSTLELGDSALYLCASSLGTGGATGEQYFGPGTRLLVL.

As concerns this clone: The sample holds other DNA sequences that translate to the same CDR3. The CDR3 spells CASSLPGSEQYF. DNA of the CDR3: TGTGCCAGCAGCTTGCCGGGTAGCGAGCAGTACTTC. This chain uses TRBV5-4 with TRBJ2-7; no clear D gene. The V gene's germline CDR1 is SGHNT and CDR2 YYREEE (reference sequence). V was pared by 1 base and J by 6 bases, with 8 bases between. The CDR3 contains 12 residues.

The chain links TRBV28 to TRBJ1-5; D call uncertain. V lost 11 bases, J lost 4 bases, and 12 bases lay in between. Germline CDR1 and CDR2: MDHEN and SYDVKM. The CDR3 runs 12 residues. DNA for the CDR3: TGTGCCGGAGGACCTTTAAATCAGCCCCAGCATTTT. Protein product: CAGGPLNQPQHF.

The V call is TRBV5-1, the J call TRBJ1-4, with TRBD1 identical over 7 bases. Germline-derived CDR1 and CDR2 are SGHRS and YFSETQ. The CDR3 spans 15 residues. Germline trimming cut 0 bases from V and 8 bases from J; bases unmatched to any gene: 7. The CDR3 protein is CASSLARQGEEKLFF. DNA for the CDR3: TGCGCCAGCAGCTTGGCGAGGCAGGGGGAAGAAAAACTGTTTTTT. Complete variable domain (other parts from reference TRBV5-1 and TRBJ1-4): KAGVTQTPRYLIKTRGQQVTLSCSPISGHRSVSWYQQTPGQGLQFLFEYFSETQRNKGNFPGRFSGRQFSNSRSEMNVSTLELGDSALYLCASSLARQGEEKLFFGSGTQLSVL.

The chain is built from TRBV9 and TRBJ1-1; 7 bases are shared with TRBD1. The V gene end was trimmed by 0 bases and the J gene end by 1 base; junction bases not matched to a gene: 9. The CDR3 covers 17 residues. Looked up from germline, CDR1 is SGDLS and CDR2 is YYNGEE. The chain's CDR3 is CASSVARDSRANTEAFF. As DNA, the CDR3 is TGTGCCAGCAGCGTAGCCCGGGACAGCCGTGCGAACACTGAAGCTTTCTTT.

The rearrangement uses TRBV7-9 and TRBJ1-2; no clear D. Germline CDR1 and CDR2: SEHNR and FQNEAQ (reference sequence). The CDR3 loop spans 14 amino acids. Trimming stripped 1 base from V and 3 bases from J, with 9 bases between. This chain's CDR3 is CASSLGPGDYGYTF. As DNA, the CDR3 is TGTGCCAGCAGCTTAGGCCCGGGAGACTATGGCTACACCTTC.

V is TRBV6-6 and J is TRBJ1-2, with D unclear. The V gene's germline CDR1 is MNHNY and CDR2 SVGAGI (reference sequence). Trimming took off 5 bases at V and 8 bases at J, with 15 bases between the two ends. The CDR3 loop spans 13 amino acids. The CDR3 DNA sequence: TGTGCCAGCAGTACCGGGAAGGGAGAAGGCTACACCTTC. Its translation is CASSTGKGEGYTF.

The table lists this clone with a count of one. The CDR3 nucleotides read TGTGCCAGCAGCGCGCCCGGGACAGGAGCCCCCGAGCAGTACTTC. Protein product: CASSAPGTGAPEQYF. The J gene is TRBJ2-7, the V gene TRBV7-2; the match to TRBD1 covers 8 bases. Losses at the gene ends were 5 bases for V and 6 bases for J; bases not matched to a gene: 12. The length of the CDR3 is 15 residues. Germline V CDR1 and CDR2: SGHTA, FQGNSA.

The rearrangement links TRBV11-3 to TRBJ1-1; TRBD1 matches at 7 bases. This CDR3 contains 13 residues. Germline CDR1 is SGHNT and CDR2 is YENEEA. V was pared by 5 bases and J by 3 bases, with 3 bases of the junction left unmatched. In DNA, the CDR3 is TGTGCCAGCAGCAGGGGGCGGGACACTGAAGCTTTCTTT. It codes for CASSRGRDTEAFF.

The chain uses TRBV5-1 and TRBJ1-5; weak D call: TRBD1 (6 bases). Germline values: CDR1 SGHRS, CDR2 YFSETQ. The CDR3 consists of 14 residues. V lost 4 bases to trimming and J lost 7 bases, with 15 bases between them. The CDR3 nucleotides read TGCGCCAGCAGCCCCGAACCGGGACAACAGCCCCAGCATTTT. This gives the protein CASSPEPGQQPQHF.

This chain uses TRBV6-5 with TRBJ2-7; 11 bases are shared with TRBD2. Trimming took 8 bases from V and 7 from J; bases not matched to a gene: 10. Looked up from germline, CDR1 is MNHEY and CDR2 is SVGAGI. This CDR3 contains 14 residues. This CDR3 reads CASATPGLAVEQYF. As DNA, the CDR3 is TGTGCCAGCGCCACTCCGGGACTAGCGGTTGAGCAGTACTTC.

The J gene is TRBJ2-7, the V gene TRBV28, with TRBD2 matching over 10 bases. Germline V gives CDR1 MDHEN, CDR2 SYDVKM. The CDR3 loop spans 15 amino acids. V lost 5 bases and J lost 2; bases outside the gene matches: 6. As DNA, the CDR3 is TGTGCCAGCAGTACGCTAGCGGGGGTTCCCTACGAGCAGTACTTC. It codes for CASSTLAGVPYEQYF.

The gene calls are TRBV27 and TRBJ2-7, with D possibly being TRBD2 (6 bases). CDR1 is MNHEY and CDR2 is SMNVEV in the germline V gene (reference sequence). The CDR3 is 17 residues long. Trimming stripped 0 bases from V and 2 bases from J, with 17 bases between. CDR3 loop: CASSLSFREPRPYEQYF. CDR3 nucleotide sequence: TGTGCCAGCAGTTTATCCTTCCGGGAGCCTCGCCCCTACGAGCAGTACTTC.